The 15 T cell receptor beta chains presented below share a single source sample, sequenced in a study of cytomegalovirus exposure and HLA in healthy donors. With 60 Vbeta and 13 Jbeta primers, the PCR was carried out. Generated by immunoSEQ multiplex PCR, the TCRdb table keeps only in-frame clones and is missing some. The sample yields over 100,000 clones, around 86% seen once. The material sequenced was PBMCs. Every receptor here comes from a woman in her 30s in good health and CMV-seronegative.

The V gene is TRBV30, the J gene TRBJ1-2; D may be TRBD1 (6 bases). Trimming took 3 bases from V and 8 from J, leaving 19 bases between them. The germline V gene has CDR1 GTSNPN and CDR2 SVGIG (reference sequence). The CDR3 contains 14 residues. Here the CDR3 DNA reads TGTGCCTGGAGCCCCCAGGCCAGGGGCCGAGGCTACACCTTC. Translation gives CAWSPQARGRGYTF.

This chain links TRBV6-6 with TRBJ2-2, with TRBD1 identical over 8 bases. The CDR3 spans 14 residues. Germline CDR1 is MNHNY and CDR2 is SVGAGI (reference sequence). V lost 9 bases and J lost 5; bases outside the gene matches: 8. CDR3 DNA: TGTGCCAGTCTAGACAGGGGACAGACCGGGGAGCTGTTTTTT. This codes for CASLDRGQTGELFF.

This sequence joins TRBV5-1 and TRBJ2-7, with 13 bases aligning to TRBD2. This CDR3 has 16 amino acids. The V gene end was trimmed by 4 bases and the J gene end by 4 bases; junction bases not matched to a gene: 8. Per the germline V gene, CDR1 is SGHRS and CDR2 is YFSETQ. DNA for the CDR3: TGCGCCAGCAGCCTGGACGTGGGACTAGCGGGGTACGAGCAGTACTTC. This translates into CASSLDVGLAGYEQYF.

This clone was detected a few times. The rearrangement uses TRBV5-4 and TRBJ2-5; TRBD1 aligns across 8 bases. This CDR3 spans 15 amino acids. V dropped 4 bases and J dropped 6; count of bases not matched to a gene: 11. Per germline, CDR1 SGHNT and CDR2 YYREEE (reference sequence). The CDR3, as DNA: TGTGCCAGCAGCCTAGCATCTCAGGGGGCGAAGACCCAGTACTTC. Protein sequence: CASSLASQGAKTQYF.

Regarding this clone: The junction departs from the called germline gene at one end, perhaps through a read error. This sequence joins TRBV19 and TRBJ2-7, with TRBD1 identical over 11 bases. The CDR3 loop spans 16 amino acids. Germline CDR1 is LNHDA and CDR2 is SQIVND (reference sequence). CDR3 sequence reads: CASSLDGTGGTRRQYF. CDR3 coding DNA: TGTGCCAGTAGTTTAGACGGGACAGGGGGAACCCGTCGGCAGTACTTC.

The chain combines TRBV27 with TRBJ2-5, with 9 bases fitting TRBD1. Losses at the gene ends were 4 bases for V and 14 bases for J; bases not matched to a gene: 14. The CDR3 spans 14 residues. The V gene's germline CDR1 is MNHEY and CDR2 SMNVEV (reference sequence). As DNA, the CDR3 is TGTGCCAGCAGTTCTGCCAATTGGGGGGGACAGGGCTACTTC. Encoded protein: CASSSANWGGQGYF.

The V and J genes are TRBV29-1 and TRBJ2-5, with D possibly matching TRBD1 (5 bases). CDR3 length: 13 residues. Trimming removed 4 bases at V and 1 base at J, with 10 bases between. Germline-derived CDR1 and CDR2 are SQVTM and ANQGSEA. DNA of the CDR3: TGCAGCGTTGGCTGGACACTCCAAGAGACCCAGTACTTC. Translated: CSVGWTLQETQYF. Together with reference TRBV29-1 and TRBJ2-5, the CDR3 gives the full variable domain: SAVISQKPSRDICQRGTSLTIQCQVDSQVTMMFWYRQQPGQSLTLIATANQGSEATYESGFVIDKFPISRPNLTFSTLTVSNMSPEDSSIYLCSVGWTLQETQYFGPGTRLLVL.

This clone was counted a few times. The CDR3 loop reads CASSLGGLAGVAGELFF. The DNA of the CDR3 is TGTGCCAGCAGCTTGGGGGGACTAGCGGGAGTGGCCGGGGAGCTGTTTTTT. The chain employs TRBV5-4 and TRBJ2-2; TRBD2 matches at 14 bases. J gave up 6 bases and V 0 bases, and 4 bases lay outside the gene matches. CDR3 size: 17 residues. Germline CDR1 and CDR2: SGHNT and YYREEE (reference sequence).

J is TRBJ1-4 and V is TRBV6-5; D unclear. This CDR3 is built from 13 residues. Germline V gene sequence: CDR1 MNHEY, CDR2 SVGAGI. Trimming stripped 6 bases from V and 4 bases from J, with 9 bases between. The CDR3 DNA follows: TGTGCCAGCAGGGGCAGGAATAATGAAAAACTGTTTTTT. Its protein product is CASRGRNNEKLFF.

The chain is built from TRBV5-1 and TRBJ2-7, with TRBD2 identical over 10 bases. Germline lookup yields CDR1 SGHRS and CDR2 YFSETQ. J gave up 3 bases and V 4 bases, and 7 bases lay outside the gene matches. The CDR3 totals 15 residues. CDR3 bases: TGCGCCAGCAGCCCAAAGACTAGCGGGTACTACGAGCAGTACTTC. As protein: CASSPKTSGYYEQYF. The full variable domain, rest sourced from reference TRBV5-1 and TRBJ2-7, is KAGVTQTPRYLIKTRGQQVTLSCSPISGHRSVSWYQQTPGQGLQFLFEYFSETQRNKGNFPGRFSGRQFSNSRSEMNVSTLELGDSALYLCASSPKTSGYYEQYFGPGTRLTVT.

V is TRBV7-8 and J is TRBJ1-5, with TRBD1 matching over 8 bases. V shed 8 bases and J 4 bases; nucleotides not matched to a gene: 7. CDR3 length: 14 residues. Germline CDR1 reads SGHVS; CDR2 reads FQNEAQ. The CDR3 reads CASQRTGRNQPQHF. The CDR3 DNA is TGTGCCAGCCAAAGGACAGGGCGGAATCAGCCCCAGCATTTT.

The CDR3 DNA follows: TGTGCCATCAGCCGAGACAGCGCGAACACTGAAGCTTTCTTT. This gives the protein CAISRDSANTEAFF. The chain joins TRBV10-3 to TRBJ1-1; the D gene is possibly TRBD1 (5 bases). The V end lost 6 bases, the J end lost 1 base, and 12 bases lay between the germline ends. CDR1 and CDR2 (germline): ENHRY, SYGVKD. The CDR3 has 14 residues.

The CDR3 protein is CASSFRDSTLQHF. The CDR3 nucleotides are TGTGCCAGTAGTTTCCGGGACAGTACCCTCCAGCATTTT. The J gene is TRBJ1-5, the V gene TRBV19, with 7 bases aligning to TRBD1. The V gene end was trimmed by 5 bases and the J gene end by 12 bases; junction bases not matched to a gene: 10. In germline, CDR1 is LNHDA, CDR2 SQIVND (reference sequence). The CDR3 runs 13 residues.

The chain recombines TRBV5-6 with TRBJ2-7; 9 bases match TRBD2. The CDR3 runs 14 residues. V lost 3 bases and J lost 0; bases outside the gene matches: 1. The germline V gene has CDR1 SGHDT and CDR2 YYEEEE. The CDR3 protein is CASSYSGSSYEQYF. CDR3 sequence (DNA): TGTGCCAGCAGCTATAGCGGGAGCTCCTACGAGCAGTACTTC.

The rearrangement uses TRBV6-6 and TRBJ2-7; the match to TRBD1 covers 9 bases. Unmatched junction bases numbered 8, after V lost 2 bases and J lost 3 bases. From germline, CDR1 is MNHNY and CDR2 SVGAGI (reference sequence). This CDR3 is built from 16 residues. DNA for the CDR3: TGTGCCAGCAGTTACACACTCCGGGACAGGGTCTACGAGCAGTACTTC. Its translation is CASSYTLRDRVYEQYF.